These T cell receptor beta chains were read from a single sample in a study of T cells in localized non-small cell lung cancer. Sequencing was performed with immunoSEQ multiplex PCR; in TCRdb, only in-frame clones are kept and a portion is missing. The sample consists of 2,500 to 3,000 clones, about 25% of them appearing once. Specimen: normal lung tissue next to the tumor, collected before any cancer treatment. These receptors all come from an older male donor with stage II lung adenocarcinoma. Both conserved end residues are part of each CDR3. Each record gives: D gene, clone size, J gene, V gene, CDR3 protein, CDR3 DNA. D genes are given only for firm matches. Expanded clones are given a class, and other clones once, few, many or no size at all.

NA	NA	TRBJ2-7	TRBV6-8	CASSYSNAATYEQYF	TGTGCCAGCAGTTACTCGAACGCTGCCACCTACGAGCAGTACTTC
NA	NA	TRBJ2-2	TRBV10-2	CASRRESTGELFF	TGCGCCAGCCGTAGGGAATCTACCGGGGAGCTGTTTTTT
NA	hyperexpanded	TRBJ2-7	TRBV28	CASTTRGYEQYF	TGTGCCAGCACCACCCGGGGGTACGAGCAGTACTTC
TRBD1	NA	TRBJ2-2	TRBV19	CASSIGQGVRGELFF	TGTGCCAGTAGTATTGGACAGGGGGTAAGGGGGGAGCTGTTTTTT
NA	few	TRBJ2-1	TRBV18	CASHPPNDNEQFF	TGTGCCAGTCACCCCCCTAACGACAATGAGCAGTTCTTC
TRBD1	few	TRBJ1-4	TRBV18	CASSPRVDRGEKLFF	TGTGCCAGCTCACCACGGGTGGACAGGGGTGAAAAACTGTTTTTT
NA	medium-sized	TRBJ1-2	TRBV6-8	CASTPSGTHSGGYTF	TGTGCCAGCACTCCATCGGGGACCCACTCGGGAGGCTACACCTTC
NA	medium-sized	TRBJ2-1	TRBV6-8	CASSDSASNEQFF	TGTGCCAGCAGTGACTCGGCAAGCAATGAGCAGTTCTTC
TRBD1	NA	TRBJ2-1	TRBV5-1	CASSPRTGGDTVLNEQFF	TGCGCCAGCAGCCCACGGACAGGGGGCGATACGGTATTAAATGAGCAGTTCTTC
NA	medium-sized	TRBJ2-5	TRBV6-8	CASSYGFETQYF	TGTGCCAGCAGTTACGGTTTTGAGACCCAGTACTTC
NA	NA	TRBJ1-4	TRBV15	CATSRDFGGASEKLFF	TGTGCCACCAGCAGAGATTTCGGGGGGGCGAGTGAAAAACTGTTTTTT
TRBD2	NA	TRBJ2-1	TRBV28	CASQGTRYEQFF	TGTGCCAGCCAAGGGACTAGGTATGAGCAGTTCTTC
TRBD1	medium-sized	TRBJ2-7	TRBV28	CASSSGTGGEFVEQYF	TGTGCCAGCAGCTCGGGGACAGGGGGCGAATTTGTCGAGCAGTACTTC
NA	few	TRBJ2-5	TRBV6-8	CASSYSIGAQETQYF	TGTGCCAGCAGTTACTCGATAGGGGCGCAAGAGACCCAGTACTTC
TRBD2	medium-sized	TRBJ2-3	TRBV11-3	CASSSGLAGGWSDTQYF	TGTGCCAGCAGCTCAGGACTAGCGGGAGGTTGGTCAGATACGCAGTATTTT
NA	few	TRBJ2-7	TRBV23-1	CASSQDETTRAYEQYF	TGCGCCAGCAGCCAAGATGAGACGACGCGCGCCTACGAGCAGTACTTC
NA	NA	TRBJ2-7	TRBV28	CASSLWGGSYEQYF	TGTGCCAGCAGTTTATGGGGGGGCTCCTACGAGCAGTACTTC
NA	large	TRBJ1-1	TRBV28	CASSPEIADTEAFF	TGTGCCAGCAGTCCCGAAATTGCGGACACTGAAGCTTTCTTT
NA	once	TRBJ2-3	TRBV19	CASSKQSSTDTQYF	TGTGCCAGTAGTAAGCAGTCGAGCACAGATACGCAGTATTTT
NA	NA	TRBJ2-1	TRBV19	CASSIDHGGSYNEQFF	TGTGCCAGTAGTATAGATCATGGGGGATCCTACAATGAGCAGTTCTTC
TRBD2	medium-sized	TRBJ2-3	TRBV11-3	CASSSGLAGGHTDTQYF	TGTGCCAGCAGCTCGGGACTAGCGGGAGGTCACACAGATACGCAGTATTTT
TRBD1	NA	TRBJ2-7	TRBV15	CATSRERTGQGYEQYF	TGTGCCACCAGCAGAGAAAGAACGGGACAGGGGTACGAGCAGTACTTC
NA	NA	TRBJ2-1	TRBV1	CASSQGRREGPINEQFF	TGCGCCAGCAGCCAAGGTCGGCGGGAGGGCCCTATAAATGAGCAGTTCTTC
NA	few	TRBJ1-2	TRBV15	CATSRPERGPYGYTF	TGTGCCACCAGCAGACCCGAACGGGGACCTTATGGCTACACCTTC
TRBD1	few	TRBJ1-4	TRBV19	CASSILRTGEEKLFF	TGTGCCAGTAGTATATTGCGGACAGGGGAAGAAAAACTGTTTTTT
TRBD2	NA	TRBJ2-7	TRBV10-2	CASSDVSGRRPYEQYF	TGCGCCAGCAGTGACGTTAGCGGGAGGAGGCCCTACGAGCAGTACTTC
NA	NA	TRBJ2-2	TRBV18	CASSPPWETGELFF	TGTGCCAGCTCACCACCTTGGGAGACCGGGGAGCTGTTTTTT
NA	NA	TRBJ2-1	TRBV10-1	CASSRQSVGSYNEQFF	TGCGCCAGCAGTAGACAGAGCGTAGGGTCGTACAATGAGCAGTTCTTC
NA	NA	TRBJ1-1	TRBV30	CAWSVRTSNTEAFF	TGTGCCTGGAGTGTTCGGACATCGAACACTGAAGCTTTCTTT
TRBD1	NA	TRBJ2-2	TRBV19	CASSQGVRTGELFF	TGTGCCAGTAGCCAGGGGGTTCGCACCGGGGAGCTGTTTTTT
NA	NA	TRBJ2-2	TRBV6-8	CASRLLGTGGELFF	TGTGCCAGCAGATTGCTAGGTACAGGCGGGGAGCTGTTTTTT
NA	NA	TRBJ2-2	TRBV11-3	CASSLPWNTGELFF	TGTGCCAGCAGCTTACCTTGGAACACCGGGGAGCTGTTTTTT
NA	NA	TRBJ1-1	TRBV19	CASTVPGNTEAFF	TGTGCCAGTACGGTCCCTGGGAACACTGAAGCTTTCTTT
NA	few	TRBJ2-1	TRBV19	CASSNRARDDEQFF	TGTGCCAGTAGTAACAGGGCACGGGACGATGAGCAGTTCTTC
TRBD1	few	TRBJ1-6	TRBV4-1	CASSQEGTGRNNSPLHF	TGCGCCAGCAGCCAAGAGGGGACAGGGCGTAATAATTCACCCCTCCACTTT